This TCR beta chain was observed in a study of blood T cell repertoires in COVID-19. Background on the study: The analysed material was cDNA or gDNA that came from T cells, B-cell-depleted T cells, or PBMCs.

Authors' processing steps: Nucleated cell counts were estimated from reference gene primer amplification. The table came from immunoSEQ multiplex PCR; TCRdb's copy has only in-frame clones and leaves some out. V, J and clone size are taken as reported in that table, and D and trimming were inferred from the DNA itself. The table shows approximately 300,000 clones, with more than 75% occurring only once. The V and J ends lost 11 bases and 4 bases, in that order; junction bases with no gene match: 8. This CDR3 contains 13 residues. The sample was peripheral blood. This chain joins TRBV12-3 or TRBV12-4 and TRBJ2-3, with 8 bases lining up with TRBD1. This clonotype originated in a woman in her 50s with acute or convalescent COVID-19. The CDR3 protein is CASRGRVADTQYF. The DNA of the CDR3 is TGTGCCTCCAGGGGGCGCGTGGCAGATACGCAGTATTTT.